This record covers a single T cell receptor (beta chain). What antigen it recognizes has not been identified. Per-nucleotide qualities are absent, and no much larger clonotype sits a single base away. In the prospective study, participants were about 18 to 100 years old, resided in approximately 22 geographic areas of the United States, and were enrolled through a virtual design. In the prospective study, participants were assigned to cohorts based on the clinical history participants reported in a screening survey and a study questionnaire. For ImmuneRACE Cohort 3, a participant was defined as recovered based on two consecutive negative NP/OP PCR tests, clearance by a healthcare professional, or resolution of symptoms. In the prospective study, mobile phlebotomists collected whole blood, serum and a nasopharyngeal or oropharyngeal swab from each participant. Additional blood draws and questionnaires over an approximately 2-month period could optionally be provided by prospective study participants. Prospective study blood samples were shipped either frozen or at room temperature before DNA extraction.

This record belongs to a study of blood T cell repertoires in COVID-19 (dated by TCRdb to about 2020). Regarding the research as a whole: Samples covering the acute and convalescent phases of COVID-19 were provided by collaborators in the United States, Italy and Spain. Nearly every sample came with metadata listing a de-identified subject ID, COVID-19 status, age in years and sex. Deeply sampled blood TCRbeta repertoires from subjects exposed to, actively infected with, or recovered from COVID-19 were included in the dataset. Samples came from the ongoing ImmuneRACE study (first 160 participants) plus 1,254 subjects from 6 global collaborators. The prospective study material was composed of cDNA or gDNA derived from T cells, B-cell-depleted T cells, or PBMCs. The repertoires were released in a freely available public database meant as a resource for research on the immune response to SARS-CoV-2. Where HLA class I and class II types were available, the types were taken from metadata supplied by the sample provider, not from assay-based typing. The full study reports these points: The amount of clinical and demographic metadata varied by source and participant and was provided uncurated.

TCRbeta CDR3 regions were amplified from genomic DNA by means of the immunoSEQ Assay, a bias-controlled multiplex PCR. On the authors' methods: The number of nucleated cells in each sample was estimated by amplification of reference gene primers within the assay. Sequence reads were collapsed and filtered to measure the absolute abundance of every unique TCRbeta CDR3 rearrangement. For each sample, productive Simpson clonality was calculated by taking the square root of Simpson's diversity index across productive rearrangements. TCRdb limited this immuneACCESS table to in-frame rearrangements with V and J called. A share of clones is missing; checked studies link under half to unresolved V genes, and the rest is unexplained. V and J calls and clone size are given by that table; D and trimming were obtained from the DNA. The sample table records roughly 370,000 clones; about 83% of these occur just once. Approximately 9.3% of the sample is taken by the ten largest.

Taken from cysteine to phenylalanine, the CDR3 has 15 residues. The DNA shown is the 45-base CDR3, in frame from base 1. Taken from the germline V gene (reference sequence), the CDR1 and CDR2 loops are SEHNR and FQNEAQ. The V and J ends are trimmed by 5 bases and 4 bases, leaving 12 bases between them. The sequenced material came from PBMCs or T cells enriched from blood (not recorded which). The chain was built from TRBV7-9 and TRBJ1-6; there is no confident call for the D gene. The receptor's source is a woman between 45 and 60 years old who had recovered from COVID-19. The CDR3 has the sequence CASSGGLSYNSPLHF. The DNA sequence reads TGTGCCAGCAGCGGAGGACTTTCTTATAATTCACCCCTCCACTTT.